This TCR beta chain was retrieved from a study of blood T cell repertoires in COVID-19. This CDR3 has 13 residues. Germline lookup yields CDR1 SNHLY and CDR2 FYNNEI. V was shortened by 7 bases and J by 4 bases, with 13 bases between the two germline ends. Participants, about 18 to 89 years old, spanned around 25 US areas. This table comes from immunoSEQ multiplex PCR, and its TCRdb copy is limited to in-frame clones, with some not included. The sample lists a few hundred thousand clones, around 80% occurring once. The J gene is TRBJ1-2, the V gene TRBV2, with D uncertain. The origin of this receptor is a woman in her thirties or forties with acute COVID-19. Material: PBMCs or T cells enriched from blood (not recorded which). The CDR3 sequence is CASTAWEAYGYTF. The CDR3 DNA reads as TGTGCCAGCACCGCTTGGGAGGCCTATGGCTACACCTTC.